The clone carrying this TCR beta chain was seen at least ten times. Its antigen is not known. Deletions cut 6 bases from V and 5 bases from J, with 13 bases between. CDR3 length: 14 amino acids. This sample is drawn from a study of T-cell memory formation after mild COVID-19. Study-level background: TCR clusters showed largely donor specificity. Study observations and caveats: Contracting CD4+ clones were located mainly in CM and EM, and CD8+ clones in EMRA. Pre-infection memory contained some responding clones, which suggested that cross-reactive memory had joined. The authors did not confirm SARS-CoV-2 specificity of second-wave clones peaking day 37.

TCRdb re-called the 5' RACE reads through MiXCR, storing one row per CDR3 protein. This table has just over 350,000 distinct CDR3 sequences, approximately 14% appearing once. This TCR derives from a man between 18 and 35 years old who had mild COVID-19 (a few samples of this study predate the infection). Cell type and time point are not known. The chain couples TRBV12-3 or TRBV12-4 to TRBJ2-2; TRBD1 might be the D (6 bases). The material sequenced was PBMCs or a T cell subset sorted from them (not recorded which). The CDR3 here is CASSPGVRTGELFF. CDR3 nucleotide sequence: TGTGCCAGCAGCCCAGGGGTGAGGACCGGGGAGCTGTTTTTT.